Each of the 28 T cell receptor beta chains below was sequenced from the same sample in a study of regulatory T cells in long-lasting Graves disease. Libraries of TCR beta came from iRepertoire HTBI primers plus Arm-PCR of CDR3 regions. TCRdb itself ran the multiplex PCR reads through MiXCR, one entry per CDR3 protein. The table includes approximately 440,000 distinct CDR3 sequences, around 22% detected once. As to time point: persistent/refractory GD, antithyroid drugs over 5 years with positive TRAb. Generation of the TCR library employed RNA extracted from PBMCs. This material consisted of peripheral blood mononuclear cells (PBMCs), taken when the disease was refractory, from a patient treated with antithyroid drugs. These receptors originate from a female donor with Graves disease.

This clonotype showed up many times. The chain joins TRBV6-1 to TRBJ1-2, with D maybe TRBD1 (5 bases). The CDR3 sequence is 12 residues long. Germline CDR1 reads MNHNS; CDR2 reads SASEGT. V lost 6 bases, J lost 3 bases, and 8 bases lay in between. The CDR3 nucleotides read TGTGCCAGCAGAACGACAGACTATGGCTACACCTTC. It codes for CASRTTDYGYTF.

This clonotype appeared many times. The V gene is TRBV12-3 or TRBV12-4, the J gene TRBJ1-6; tentative D call: TRBD1 (5 bases). With 1 base removed from V and 7 bases from J, the gap between germline ends came to 11 bases. CDR3 size: 15 residues. This chain's CDR3 is CASSLEAGGNSPLHF. The CDR3 DNA sequence: TGTGCCAGCAGTTTAGAAGCGGGGGGAAATTCACCCCTCCACTTT.

This clonotype was recorded many times. The J gene is TRBJ2-7, the V gene TRBV2; 9 nucleotides agree with TRBD1. This CDR3 comprises 13 residues. After removal of 5 bases from V and 5 bases from J, the junction contained 4 bases not matched to a gene. Germline CDR1 reads SNHLY; CDR2 reads FYNNEI. This CDR3 is CASSRDRDNEQYF. Here the CDR3 DNA reads TGTGCCAGCAGTCGGGACAGGGACAACGAGCAGTACTTC.

The CDR3 DNA is TGCAGTGCTAGCTCGACGAGGAACACTGAAGCTTTCTTT. It is translated as CSASSTRNTEAFF. The chain recombines TRBV20-1 with TRBJ1-1; D is uncertain. CDR1 is DFQATT, CDR2 SNEGSKA, per germline (reference sequence). The CDR3 is made up of 13 amino acids. V was clipped by 3 bases and J by 1 base, with 9 bases between them.

This clonotype was counted between two and nine times. The gene calls are TRBV28 and TRBJ2-1; D perhaps matches TRBD1 (5 bases). CDR1 MDHEN and CDR2 SYDVKM come from the germline V gene. This CDR3 spans 13 amino acids. With 4 bases removed from V and 3 bases from J, the gap between germline ends came to 7 bases. The CDR3 DNA follows: TGTGCCAGCAGTTGGGGCAACTACAATGAGCAGTTCTTC. It encodes CASSWGNYNEQFF.

This clonotype was observed a few times. The V and J genes are TRBV20-1 and TRBJ2-3; TRBD2 aligns across 8 bases. The CDR3 extends over 15 amino acids. The junction had 4 bases not matched to a gene; V was cut back by 0 bases and J by 2 bases. Looked up from germline, CDR1 is DFQATT and CDR2 is SNEGSKA (reference sequence). CDR3 protein: CSARDQRGSTDTQYF. The CDR3 coding sequence is TGCAGTGCTAGAGACCAGCGGGGGTCCACAGATACGCAGTATTTT.

This clonotype showed up many times. V is TRBV12-3 or TRBV12-4 and J is TRBJ1-2, with D unclear. The CDR3 is 13 amino acids. Trimming pared 6 bases from V and 7 bases from J, leaving 15 bases between. CDR3 protein: CASSPGRASGYTF. CDR3 bases: TGTGCCAGCAGCCCAGGTAGGGCCTCTGGCTACACCTTC.

This clonotype was recorded many times. The chain uses TRBV28 and TRBJ1-5; 10 bases are shared with TRBD1. The CDR3 contains 16 residues. CDR1 MDHEN and CDR2 SYDVKM come from the germline V gene. Trimming removed 1 base from V and 2 bases from J; junction bases left unmatched: 2. CDR3 in amino acids: CASSLSGTGGNQPQHF. The CDR3 coding sequence is TGTGCCAGCAGTTTATCGGGGACAGGGGGCAATCAGCCCCAGCATTTT.

The chain has TRBV2 and TRBJ2-3, with D uncertain. Trimming left V 7 bases short and J 0 bases short, with 20 bases between. The CDR3 is 17 amino acids. Germline lookup yields CDR1 SNHLY and CDR2 FYNNEI. Written as DNA, the CDR3 is TGTGCCAGCACCCCCCGCTCACGGGCCTATAGCACAGATACGCAGTATTTT. It is translated as CASTPRSRAYSTDTQYF. The full variable domain, rest sourced from reference TRBV2 and TRBJ2-3, is EPEVTQTPSHQVTQMGQEVILRCVPISNHLYFYWYRQILGQKVEFLVSFYNNEISEKSEIFDDQFSVERPDGSNFTLKIRSTKLEDSAMYFCASTPRSRAYSTDTQYFGPGTRLTVL.

This clonotype was observed a few times. The CDR3: CASSMDGPGGFGNSPLHF. The CDR3 coding sequence is TGTGCCAGTAGTATGGATGGGCCAGGGGGTTTTGGAAATTCACCCCTCCACTTT. The chain uses TRBV19 and TRBJ1-6, with 7 bases identical to TRBD1. Trimming cost V 3 bases and J 7 bases; bases outside gene matches: 15. Germline CDR1 is LNHDA and CDR2 is SQIVND (reference sequence). The CDR3 length is 18 residues.

Only a few counts were recorded for this clonotype. The chain carries TRBV6-2 or TRBV6-3 and TRBJ2-5; D assignment may be TRBD1 or TRBD2 (5 bases each). This CDR3 has 14 amino acids. Germline V lookup: CDR1 MNHEY, CDR2 SVGEGT. V gave up 8 bases and J gave up 4 bases, with 17 bases separating them. The CDR3 DNA reads as TGTGCCAGCGGAAGGCCGGGACGGCTAGAGACCCAGTACTTC. Translated: CASGRPGRLETQYF.

The J gene is TRBJ2-7, the V gene TRBV12-3 or TRBV12-4; 8 bases align to TRBD2. Trimming removed 6 bases from V and 7 bases from J; junction bases left unmatched: 8. The CDR3 loop spans 13 amino acids. The CDR3 DNA is TGTGCCAGCAGGCCGCCCATAGCGGGGGAGCAGTACTTC. Translating gives CASRPPIAGEQYF.

The chain couples TRBV5-6 to TRBJ1-2; 7 bases line up with TRBD1. From germline, CDR1 is SGHDT and CDR2 YYEEEE. The CDR3 consists of 12 residues. Germline trimming cut 4 bases from V and 7 bases from J; bases unmatched to any gene: 4. The CDR3 protein is CASSPTGSGYTF. The DNA of the CDR3 is TGTGCCAGCAGCCCGACAGGGAGTGGCTACACCTTC.

This clonotype was counted between two and nine times. The chain employs TRBV19 and TRBJ2-6, with 12 bases fitting TRBD2. The CDR3 is made up of 20 amino acids. Germline V gene data show CDR1 as LNHDA and CDR2 as SQIVND (reference sequence). V lost 7 bases to trimming and J lost 2 bases; unmatched junction nucleotides: 15. The CDR3: CASTGKRTSGRMAGANVLTF. The CDR3 bases are TGTGCCAGTACCGGTAAAAGAACTAGCGGGAGGATGGCTGGGGCCAACGTCCTGACTTTC.

The chain has TRBV6-1 and TRBJ2-7; the D is unclear. Per the germline V gene, CDR1 is MNHNS and CDR2 is SASEGT. This CDR3 spans 12 amino acids. V was shortened by 5 bases and J by 0 bases, with 5 bases between the two germline ends. The CDR3 here is CASSKLSYEQYF. CDR3 bases: TGTGCCAGCAGTAAGCTCTCCTACGAGCAGTACTTC.

The J gene is TRBJ2-3, the V gene TRBV2; D unresolved. Trimming took 1 base from V and 4 from J, leaving 9 bases between them. The CDR3 contains 14 residues. Germline CDR1 reads SNHLY; CDR2 reads FYNNEI. In DNA form, the CDR3 reads TGTGCCAGCAGTGAAGGCCAGCCCCCAGATACGCAGTATTTT. This translates into CASSEGQPPDTQYF.

Regarding this clonotype: The CDR3 end shows no conserved phenylalanine or tryptophan, and so a read error is likely. This sequence joins TRBV29-1 and TRBJ1-1; 8 nucleotides line up with TRBD1. Trimming took 6 bases from V and 7 from J; bases not matched to a gene: 7. CDR1 and CDR2 (germline): SQVTM, ANQGSEA. The CDR3 contains 12 residues. The CDR3 coding sequence is TGCAGCGTAGACAGGGGTAGTGGTGAAGCTTTCTCT. Amino acids: CSVDRGSGEAFS.

This clonotype has at least ten counts. J is TRBJ2-5 and V is TRBV6-5; the D gene is possibly TRBD1 (6 bases). CDR1 is MNHEY, CDR2 SVGAGI, per germline. Trimming removed 2 bases from V and 5 bases from J, with 9 bases in between. The CDR3 is made up of 13 amino acids. The CDR3 loop reads CASSYGQGETQYF. CDR3 nucleotide sequence: TGTGCCAGCAGTTACGGGCAGGGGGAGACCCAGTACTTC.

This clonotype was seen many times. The chain links TRBV7-3 to TRBJ2-5; TRBD1 is a possible D gene (6 bases). The CDR3 consists of 15 residues. Germline loops: CDR1 SGHTA, CDR2 FQGTGA. Trimming took 3 bases from V and 4 from J, leaving 15 bases between them. CDR3 amino acids: CASSLGASGGETQYF. In nucleotides, the CDR3 is TGTGCCAGCAGCTTGGGGGCGTCCGGCGGAGAGACCCAGTACTTC. Together with reference TRBV7-3 and TRBJ2-5, the CDR3 gives the full variable domain: GAGVSQTPSNKVTEKGKYVELRCDPISGHTALYWYRQSLGQGPEFLIYFQGTGAADDSGLPNDRFFAVRPEGSVSTLKIQRTERGDSAVYLCASSLGASGGETQYFGPGTRLLVL.

A word on this clonotype: This may be a read error, as it is one base from a much larger clone. The chain links TRBV6-5 to TRBJ2-5; 10 bases agree with TRBD1. This CDR3 comprises 18 residues. The V segment lost 0 bases and the J segment 5 bases; nucleotides outside the gene matches: 12. Per the germline V gene, CDR1 is MNHEY and CDR2 is SVGAGI. DNA for the CDR3: TGTGCCAGCAGTTACTCACCGGGACAGGGGTTGATCGTGGAGACCCAGTACTTC. This codes for CASSYSPGQGLIVETQYF.

There are a few counts of this clonotype. V usage is TRBV7-2 and J usage is TRBJ2-7; 8 bases are a match to TRBD2. Germline V gives CDR1 SGHTA, CDR2 FQGNSA. The CDR3 runs to 15 residues. V shed 0 bases and J 4 bases; nucleotides not matched to a gene: 5. The CDR3 DNA reads TGTGCCAGCAGCTTAGCGAGCGGGAGTATGTACGAGCAGTACTTC. It specifies CASSLASGSMYEQYF.

V gene TRBV6-1 combines with J gene TRBJ1-5; 7 bases fit TRBD1. Per germline, CDR1 MNHNS and CDR2 SASEGT. CDR3 length equals 13 residues. With 10 bases clipped from V and 4 bases from J, the junction kept 7 bases outside the gene matches. The CDR3 here is CATRQGSNQPQHF. CDR3 in DNA: TGTGCCACTAGACAGGGTTCAAATCAGCCCCAGCATTTT.

In its sample, this clonotype was seen many times. The rearrangement uses TRBV28 and TRBJ2-7; unclear D gene. The germline V gene encodes CDR1 MDHEN and CDR2 SYDVKM. The CDR3 totals 13 residues. Trimming took off 2 bases at V and 3 bases at J, with 8 bases between the two ends. The CDR3 here is CASSLKPNYEQYF. CDR3 DNA sequence: TGTGCCAGCAGTTTAAAGCCCAACTACGAGCAGTACTTC.

A few counts support this clonotype. The rearrangement joins TRBV9 to TRBJ1-2; TRBD1 might be the D (5 bases). The CDR3 has 13 residues. Trimming left V 5 bases short and J 6 bases short, with 14 bases between. The germline gives CDR1 SGDLS, CDR2 YYNGEE. CDR3 sequence reads: CASRGLGYHGYTF. The CDR3 DNA follows: TGTGCCAGCAGGGGACTAGGGTACCATGGCTACACCTTC.

This clonotype was detected a few times. The chain uses TRBV13 and TRBJ2-7; 7 bases line up with TRBD2. The CDR3 extends over 16 amino acids. CDR1 is PRHDT and CDR2 is FYEKMQ in the germline V gene (reference sequence). With V trimmed by 4 bases and J by 2 bases, 11 bases remained unmatched. Written as DNA, the CDR3 is TGTGCCAGCAGCTCTAAGACTAGCCGCAAAACCTACGAGCAGTACTTC. It specifies CASSSKTSRKTYEQYF.

There are many counts of this clonotype. The CDR3 bases are TGTGCCAGCAGCCCGCTCCCCTCTAGCGGGACCTACGAGCAGTACTTC. It codes for CASSPLPSSGTYEQYF. The chain combines TRBV7-2 with TRBJ2-7, with TRBD2 matching over 9 bases. Germline-derived CDR1 and CDR2 are SGHTA and FQGNSA. This CDR3 comprises 16 residues. With 5 bases clipped from V and 2 bases from J, the junction kept 10 bases outside the gene matches.

This clonotype has at least ten counts. The V call is TRBV7-2, the J call TRBJ2-7; a weak D match, TRBD2 (6 bases). The CDR3 spans 16 residues. The V and J ends lost 1 base and 4 bases respectively, with 17 bases between them. Germline V gives CDR1 SGHTA, CDR2 FQGNSA. For the CDR3, the DNA is TGTGCCAGCAGCTTAGGCGGGGAGAGACGAGTATACGAGCAGTACTTC. This encodes CASSLGGERRVYEQYF.

The J gene is TRBJ2-1, the V gene TRBV28; D uncertain. The CDR3 loop spans 13 amino acids. Germline CDR1 reads MDHEN; CDR2 reads SYDVKM. Trimming removed 6 bases at V and 5 bases at J, with 11 bases between. DNA for the CDR3: TGTGCCAGCAGCCCGGCGCAGGACAATGAGCAGTTCTTC. It is translated as CASSPAQDNEQFF.